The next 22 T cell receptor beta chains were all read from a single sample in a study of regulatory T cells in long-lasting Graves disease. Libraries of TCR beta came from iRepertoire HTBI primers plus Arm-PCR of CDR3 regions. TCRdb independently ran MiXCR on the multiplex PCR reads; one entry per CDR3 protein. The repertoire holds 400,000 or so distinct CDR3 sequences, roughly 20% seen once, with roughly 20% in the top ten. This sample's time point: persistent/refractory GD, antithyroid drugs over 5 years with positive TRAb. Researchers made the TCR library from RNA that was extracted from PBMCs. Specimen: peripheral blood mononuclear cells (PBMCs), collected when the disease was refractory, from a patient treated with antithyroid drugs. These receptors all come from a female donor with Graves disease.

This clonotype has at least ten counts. CDR3 protein: CASIGQGWDEQYF. The CDR3 DNA reads TGTGCCAGCATAGGACAGGGGTGGGACGAGCAGTACTTC. The chain couples TRBV2 to TRBJ2-7, with 9 nucleotides matching TRBD1. The V and J ends lost 7 bases and 5 bases, in that order; junction bases with no gene match: 6. The CDR3 loop spans 13 amino acids. CDR1 SNHLY and CDR2 FYNNEI come from the germline V gene.

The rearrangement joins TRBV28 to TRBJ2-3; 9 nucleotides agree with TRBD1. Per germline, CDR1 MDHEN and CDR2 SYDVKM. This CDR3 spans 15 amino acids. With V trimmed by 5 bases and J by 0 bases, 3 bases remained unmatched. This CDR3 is CASSRQGDSTDTQYF. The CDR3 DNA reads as TGTGCCAGCAGTCGACAGGGGGACAGCACAGATACGCAGTATTTT.

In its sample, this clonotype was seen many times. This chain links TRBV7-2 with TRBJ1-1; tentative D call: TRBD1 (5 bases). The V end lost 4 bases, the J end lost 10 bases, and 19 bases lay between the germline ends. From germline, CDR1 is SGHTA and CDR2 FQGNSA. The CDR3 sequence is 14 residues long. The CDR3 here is CASSWGGRSTGAFF. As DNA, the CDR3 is TGTGCCAGCAGCTGGGGGGGTAGGTCTACAGGAGCTTTCTTT.

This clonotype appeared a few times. CDR3 sequence reads: CASSISGNYGYTF. The CDR3 coding sequence is TGTGCCAGTAGTATATCCGGGAACTATGGCTACACCTTC. This rearrangement joins TRBV19 to TRBJ1-2; the D is unclear. The ends were cut back, 2 bases at V and 2 bases at J, with 6 bases in the middle. This CDR3 has 13 residues. Germline values: CDR1 LNHDA, CDR2 SQIVND (reference sequence).

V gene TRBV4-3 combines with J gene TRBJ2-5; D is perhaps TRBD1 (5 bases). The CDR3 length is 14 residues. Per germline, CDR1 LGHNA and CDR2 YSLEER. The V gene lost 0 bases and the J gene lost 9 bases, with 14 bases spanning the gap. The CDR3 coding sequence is TGCGCCAGCAGCCAAGATAGGCTACAAGGGGCCCAGTACTTC. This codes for CASSQDRLQGAQYF.

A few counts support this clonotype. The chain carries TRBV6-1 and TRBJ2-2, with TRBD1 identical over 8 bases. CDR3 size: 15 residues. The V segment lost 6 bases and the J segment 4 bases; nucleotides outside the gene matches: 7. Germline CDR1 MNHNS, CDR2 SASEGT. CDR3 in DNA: TGTGCCAGCAGACCAGGGACAGGTCTCACCGGGGAGCTGTTTTTT. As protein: CASRPGTGLTGELFF.

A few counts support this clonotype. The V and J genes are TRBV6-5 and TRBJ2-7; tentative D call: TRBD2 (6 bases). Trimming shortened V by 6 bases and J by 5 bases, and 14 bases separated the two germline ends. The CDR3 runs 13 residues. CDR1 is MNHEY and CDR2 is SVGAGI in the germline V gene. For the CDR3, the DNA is TGTGCCAGCAGCTACCCCTCGGGGGACGAGCAGTACTTC. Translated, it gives CASSYPSGDEQYF.

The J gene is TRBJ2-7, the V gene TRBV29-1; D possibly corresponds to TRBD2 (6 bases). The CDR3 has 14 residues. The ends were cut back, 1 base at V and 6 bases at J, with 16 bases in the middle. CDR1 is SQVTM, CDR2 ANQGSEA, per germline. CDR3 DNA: TGCAGCGTTGAAGGGGGCGGGAATCAAGGCGAGCAGTACTTC. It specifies CSVEGGGNQGEQYF.

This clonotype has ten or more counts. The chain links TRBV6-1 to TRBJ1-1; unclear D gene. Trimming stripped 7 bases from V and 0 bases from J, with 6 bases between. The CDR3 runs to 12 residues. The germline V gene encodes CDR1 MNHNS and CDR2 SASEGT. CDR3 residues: CASKWVNTEAFF. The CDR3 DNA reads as TGTGCCAGCAAGTGGGTGAACACTGAAGCTTTCTTT.

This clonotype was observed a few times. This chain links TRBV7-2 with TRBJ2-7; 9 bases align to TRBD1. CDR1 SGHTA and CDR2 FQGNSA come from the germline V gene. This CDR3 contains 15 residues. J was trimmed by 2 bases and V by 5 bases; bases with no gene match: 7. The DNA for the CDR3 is TGTGCCAGCAGCGTAGGACAGGGGTTTCCCTACGAGCAGTACTTC. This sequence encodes CASSVGQGFPYEQYF.

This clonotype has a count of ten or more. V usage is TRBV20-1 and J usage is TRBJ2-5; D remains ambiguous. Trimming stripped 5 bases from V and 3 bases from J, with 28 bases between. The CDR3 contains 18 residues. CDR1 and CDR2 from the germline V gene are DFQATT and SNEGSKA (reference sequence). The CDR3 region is CSASSTRLANVFEETQYF. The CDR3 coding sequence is TGCAGTGCTTCGAGTACAAGACTCGCCAACGTATTTGAAGAGACCCAGTACTTC.

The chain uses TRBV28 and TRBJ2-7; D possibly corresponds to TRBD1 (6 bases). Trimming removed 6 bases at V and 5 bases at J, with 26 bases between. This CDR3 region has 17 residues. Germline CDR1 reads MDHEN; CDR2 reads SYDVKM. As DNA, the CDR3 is TGTGCCAGCAGCCAAGATTTGGGCACAGGGATGGCCCACGAGCAGTACTTC. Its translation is CASSQDLGTGMAHEQYF.

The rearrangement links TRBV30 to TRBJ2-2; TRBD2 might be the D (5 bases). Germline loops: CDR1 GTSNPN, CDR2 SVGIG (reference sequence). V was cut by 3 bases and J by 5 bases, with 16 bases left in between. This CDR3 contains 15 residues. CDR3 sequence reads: CAWRGILVSTGELFF. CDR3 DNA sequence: TGTGCCTGGAGGGGGATACTAGTATCGACCGGGGAGCTGTTTTTT.

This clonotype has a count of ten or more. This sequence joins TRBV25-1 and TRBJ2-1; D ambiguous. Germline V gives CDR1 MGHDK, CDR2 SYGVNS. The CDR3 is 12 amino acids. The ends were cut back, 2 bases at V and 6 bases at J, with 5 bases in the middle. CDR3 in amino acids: CASSEGRNEQFF. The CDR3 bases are TGTGCCAGCAGTGAAGGCCGCAATGAGCAGTTCTTC. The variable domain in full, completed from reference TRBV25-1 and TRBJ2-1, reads EADIYQTPRYLVIGTGKKITLECSQTMGHDKMYWYQQDPGMELHLIHYSYGVNSTEKGDLSSESTVSRIRTEHFPLTLESARPSHTSQYLCASSEGRNEQFFGPGTRLTVL.

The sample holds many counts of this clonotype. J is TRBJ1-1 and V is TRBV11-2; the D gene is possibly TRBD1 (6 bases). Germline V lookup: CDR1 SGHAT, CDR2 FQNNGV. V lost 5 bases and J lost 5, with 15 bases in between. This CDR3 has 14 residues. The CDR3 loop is CASSARGGGTEAFF. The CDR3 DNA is TGTGCCAGCAGCGCCCGAGGGGGAGGGACTGAAGCTTTCTTT.

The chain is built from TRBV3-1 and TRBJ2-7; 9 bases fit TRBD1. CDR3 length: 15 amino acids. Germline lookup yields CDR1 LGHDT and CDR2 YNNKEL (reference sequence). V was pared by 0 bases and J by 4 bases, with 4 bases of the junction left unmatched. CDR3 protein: CASSQDLGQGYEQYF. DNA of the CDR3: TGTGCCAGCAGCCAAGATCTTGGACAGGGGTACGAGCAGTACTTC.

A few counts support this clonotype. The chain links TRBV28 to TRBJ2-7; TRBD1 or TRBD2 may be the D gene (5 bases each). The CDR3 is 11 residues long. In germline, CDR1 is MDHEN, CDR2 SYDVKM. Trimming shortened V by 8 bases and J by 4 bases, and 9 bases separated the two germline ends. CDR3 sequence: CASGTGYEQYF. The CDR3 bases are TGTGCCAGCGGGACGGGGTACGAGCAGTACTTC. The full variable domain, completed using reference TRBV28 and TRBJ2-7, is DVKVTQSSRYLVKRTGEKVFLECVQDMDHENMFWYRQDPGLGLRLIYFSYDVKMKEKGDIPEGYSVSREKKERFSLILESASTNQTSMYLCASGTGYEQYFGPGTRLTVT.

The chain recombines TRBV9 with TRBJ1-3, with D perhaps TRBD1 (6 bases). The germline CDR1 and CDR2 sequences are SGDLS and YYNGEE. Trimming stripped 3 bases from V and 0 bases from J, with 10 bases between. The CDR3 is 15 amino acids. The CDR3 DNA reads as TGTGCCAGCAGCGAGGACAGTACCTCTGGAAACACCATATATTTT. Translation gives CASSEDSTSGNTIYF.

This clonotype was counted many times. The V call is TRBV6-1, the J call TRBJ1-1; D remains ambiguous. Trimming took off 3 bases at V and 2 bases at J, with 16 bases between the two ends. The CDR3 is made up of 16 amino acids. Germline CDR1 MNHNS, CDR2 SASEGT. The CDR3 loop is CASSDRVWGYNTEAFF. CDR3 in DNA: TGTGCCAGCAGTGATCGGGTGTGGGGTTACAACACTGAAGCTTTCTTT.

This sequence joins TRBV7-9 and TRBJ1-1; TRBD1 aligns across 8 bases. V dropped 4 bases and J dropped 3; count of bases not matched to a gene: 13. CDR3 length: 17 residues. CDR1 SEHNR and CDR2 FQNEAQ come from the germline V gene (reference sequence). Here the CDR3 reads CASSSAGTGPIDTEAFF. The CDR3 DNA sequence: TGTGCCAGCAGCTCGGCCGGGACAGGTCCGATTGACACTGAAGCTTTCTTT.

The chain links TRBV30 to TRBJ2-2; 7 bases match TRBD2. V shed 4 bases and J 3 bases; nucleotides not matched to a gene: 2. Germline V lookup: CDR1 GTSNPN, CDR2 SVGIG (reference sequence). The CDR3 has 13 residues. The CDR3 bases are TGTGCCTGGAAGCGGGACTACACCGGGGAGCTGTTTTTT. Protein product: CAWKRDYTGELFF.

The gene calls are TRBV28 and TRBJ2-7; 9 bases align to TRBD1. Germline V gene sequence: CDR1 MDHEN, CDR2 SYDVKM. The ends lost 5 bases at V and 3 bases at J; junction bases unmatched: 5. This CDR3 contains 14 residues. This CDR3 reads CASSPQDRGYEQYF. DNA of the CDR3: TGTGCCAGCAGTCCCCAGGACAGGGGCTACGAGCAGTACTTC.